The T cell receptor (beta chain) under discussion was sequenced for a study of long-term antiretroviral therapy in people with HIV. Study-wide findings and caveats: Diversity remained lower than transplant donor controls, even though it increased after ART. Repertoires with HIV possessed tighter CDR3 length spans than those of controls. Clonotypes expanded prior to ART showed repertoire dominance at all sampled time points.

The germline gives CDR1 MNHEY, CDR2 SVGAGI. The V and J ends lost 0 bases and 7 bases respectively, with 10 bases between them. CDR3 size: 14 residues. This was the immunoSEQ v3.0 assay at survey level. The assay was immunoSEQ multiplex PCR, and TCRdb's table has in-frame clones only and misses some. The table lists about 29,000 clones, 95% of them singletons, with 6.5% to 10% in the top ten. Samples held roughly 0.9-10 million cryopreserved PBMC, and DNA extraction followed. Comment on this clone: No antigen is known for it.

The clonotype comes from a young man with HIV. The source was unsorted PBMCs, collected 5.3 years after starting antiretroviral therapy. The chain couples TRBV6-5 to TRBJ2-1; no definite D call. The CDR3 is CASSYSPGGNEQFF. The CDR3, as DNA: TGTGCCAGCAGTTACTCCCCGGGTGGGAATGAGCAGTTCTTC.